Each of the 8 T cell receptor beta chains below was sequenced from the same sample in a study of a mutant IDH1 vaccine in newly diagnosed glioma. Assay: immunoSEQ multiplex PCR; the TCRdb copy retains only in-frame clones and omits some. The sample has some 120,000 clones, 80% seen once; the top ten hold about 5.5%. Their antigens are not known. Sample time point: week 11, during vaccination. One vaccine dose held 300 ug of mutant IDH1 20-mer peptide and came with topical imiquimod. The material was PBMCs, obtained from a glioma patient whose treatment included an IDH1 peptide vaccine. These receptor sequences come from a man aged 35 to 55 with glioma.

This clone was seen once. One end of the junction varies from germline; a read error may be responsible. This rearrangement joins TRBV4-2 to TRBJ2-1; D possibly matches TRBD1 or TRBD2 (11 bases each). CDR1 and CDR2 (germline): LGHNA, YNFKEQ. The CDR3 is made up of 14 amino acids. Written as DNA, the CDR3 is TGTGCCAGCAGCCCGGGACAGGGGGAGACTAGCGGGGTCTTC. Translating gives CASSPGQGETSGVF.

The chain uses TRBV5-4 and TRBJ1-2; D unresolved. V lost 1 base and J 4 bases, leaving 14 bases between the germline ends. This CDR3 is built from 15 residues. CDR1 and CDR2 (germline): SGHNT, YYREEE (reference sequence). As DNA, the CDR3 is TGTGCCAGCAGCTTGTTCGTGGCCAAGGGCTATGGCTACACCTTC. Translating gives CASSLFVAKGYGYTF.

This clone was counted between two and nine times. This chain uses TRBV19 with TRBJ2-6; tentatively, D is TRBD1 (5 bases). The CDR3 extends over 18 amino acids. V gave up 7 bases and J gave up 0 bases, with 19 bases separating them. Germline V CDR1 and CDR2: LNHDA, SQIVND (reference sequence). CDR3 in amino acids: CASTLGVRAFSGANVLTF. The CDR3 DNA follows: TGTGCCAGTACTCTCGGCGTCAGGGCGTTCTCTGGGGCCAACGTCCTGACTTTC.

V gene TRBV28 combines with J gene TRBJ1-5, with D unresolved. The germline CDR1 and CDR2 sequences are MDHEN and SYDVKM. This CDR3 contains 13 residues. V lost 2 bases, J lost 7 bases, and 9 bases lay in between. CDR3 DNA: TGTGCCAGCAGTTTACCGGCGGGCCAGCCCCAGCATTTT. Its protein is CASSLPAGQPQHF. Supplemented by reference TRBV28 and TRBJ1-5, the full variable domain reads DVKVTQSSRYLVKRTGEKVFLECVQDMDHENMFWYRQDPGLGLRLIYFSYDVKMKEKGDIPEGYSVSREKKERFSLILESASTNQTSMYLCASSLPAGQPQHFGDGTRLSIL.

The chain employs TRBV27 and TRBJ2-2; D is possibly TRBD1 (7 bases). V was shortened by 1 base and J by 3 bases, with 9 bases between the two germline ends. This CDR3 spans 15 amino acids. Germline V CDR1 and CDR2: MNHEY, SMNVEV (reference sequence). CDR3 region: CASSLFRGDTGELFF. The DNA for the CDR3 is TGTGCCAGCAGTTTATTCAGGGGGGACACCGGGGAGCTGTTTTTT.

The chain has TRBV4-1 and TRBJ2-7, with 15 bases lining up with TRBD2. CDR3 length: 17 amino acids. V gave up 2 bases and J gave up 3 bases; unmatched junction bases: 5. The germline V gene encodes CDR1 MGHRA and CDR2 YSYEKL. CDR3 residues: CASSQRGTSGGYYEQYF. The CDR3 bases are TGCGCCAGCAGCCAACGAGGGACTAGCGGGGGGTACTACGAGCAGTACTTC.

In nucleotides, the CDR3 is TGTGCCAGCAGTGAGGGACAGAGCACCGGGGAGCTGTTTTTT. Protein sequence: CASSEGQSTGELFF. The chain is built from TRBV2 and TRBJ2-2; 7 bases fit TRBD1. The CDR3 has 14 residues. Germline V CDR1 and CDR2: SNHLY, FYNNEI. Trimming at V came to 3 bases and at J to 4 bases, leaving 2 bases not matched to a gene.

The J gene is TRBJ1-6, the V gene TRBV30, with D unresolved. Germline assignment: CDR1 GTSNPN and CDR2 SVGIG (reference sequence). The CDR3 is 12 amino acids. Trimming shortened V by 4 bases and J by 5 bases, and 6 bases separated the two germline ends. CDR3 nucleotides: TGTGCCTGGAATGGAGATAATTCACCCCTCCACTTT. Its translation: CAWNGDNSPLHF.